What follows are 24 T cell receptor beta chains derived from one specimen sequenced in a study of shared clonotypes between healthy human individuals. Some clones are missing from TCRdb's copy, which holds only in-frame ones; the method was immunoSEQ multiplex PCR. The profile shows roughly 2.2 million clones, just under 95% of them singletons. Material: naive CD4+ T cells from PBMCs. Sample subset: CD45RA+ positively selected. The receptors were sampled from a man younger than 35 in good health. Some clones in this sample may be carry-over from other donors' samples.

This chain uses TRBV7-8 with TRBJ1-3; D remains unclear. The germline V gene encodes CDR1 SGHVS and CDR2 FQNEAQ. CDR3 length: 11 residues. V gave up 2 bases and J gave up 7 bases, with 3 bases separating them. The CDR3, as DNA: TGTGCCAGCAGCTTAAGGAACACCATATATTTT. It specifies CASSLRNTIYF.

The rearrangement joins TRBV18 to TRBJ2-3; the match to TRBD1 covers 8 bases. With V trimmed by 3 bases and J by 4 bases, 3 bases remained unmatched. This CDR3 is built from 14 residues. The V gene's germline CDR1 is KGHSH and CDR2 LQKENI. Written as DNA, the CDR3 is TGTGCCAGCTCACCGACAGGGGATCCAGATACGCAGTATTTT. Translating gives CASSPTGDPDTQYF.

The chain carries TRBV19 and TRBJ1-2; possible D gene TRBD1, 5 bases. Per the germline V gene, CDR1 is LNHDA and CDR2 is SQIVND (reference sequence). The CDR3 runs 18 residues. The V end was cut by 9 bases, the J end by 4 bases, with 30 bases between. The CDR3 sequence: CASKRGAGIQGRGYGYTF. CDR3 in DNA: TGTGCCAGCAAAAGGGGTGCGGGAATCCAGGGCCGGGGCTATGGCTACACCTTC.

V and J are TRBV28 and TRBJ2-1; D possibly uses TRBD1 or TRBD2 (5 bases each). V was cut by 7 bases and J by 2 bases, with 18 bases left in between. In germline, CDR1 is MDHEN, CDR2 SYDVKM. The CDR3 covers 16 residues. The CDR3 protein is CASIGRDPTAYNEQFF. The CDR3 DNA sequence: TGTGCCAGCATCGGCCGGGACCCAACAGCCTACAATGAGCAGTTCTTC.

The sample holds a few counts of this clone. This chain joins TRBV29-1 and TRBJ1-1; D perhaps matches TRBD1 (5 bases). Trimming stripped 3 bases from V and 7 bases from J, with 12 bases between. CDR1 is SQVTM and CDR2 is ANQGSEA in the germline V gene. This CDR3 has 12 amino acids. CDR3 sequence: CSVDEGAIEAFF. The DNA for the CDR3 is TGCAGCGTTGATGAAGGGGCGATTGAAGCTTTCTTT.

This chain joins TRBV5-4 and TRBJ1-1, with D perhaps matching TRBD1 (5 bases). The CDR3 is 15 residues long. Trimming shortened V by 0 bases and J by 0 bases, and 9 bases separated the two germline ends. The germline V gene encodes CDR1 SGHNT and CDR2 YYREEE (reference sequence). CDR3 DNA sequence: TGTGCCAGCAGCTTGGCTGGGGGGATGAACACTGAAGCTTTCTTT. Its protein product is CASSLAGGMNTEAFF.

The chain recombines TRBV6-1 with TRBJ2-7, with 11 nucleotides matching TRBD2. V trimming: 6 bases; J trimming: 6 bases; junction bases outside the gene matches: 4. The CDR3 has 13 residues. Germline V gene data show CDR1 as MNHNS and CDR2 as SASEGT. CDR3 sequence (DNA): TGTGCCAGCAGCCGACTAGCGGGACTCGAGCAGTACTTC. This translates into CASSRLAGLEQYF.

The CDR3 region is CASSPDRKYGYTF. The CDR3 nucleotides read TGTGCCAGCAGCCCCGACAGGAAATATGGCTACACCTTC. The V and J genes are TRBV7-2 and TRBJ1-2, with D tentatively TRBD1 (6 bases). This CDR3 has 13 amino acids. Germline assignment: CDR1 SGHTA and CDR2 FQGNSA. V was pared by 5 bases and J by 5 bases, with 12 bases between.

V is TRBV27 and J is TRBJ2-7, with 9 bases matching TRBD2. CDR3 length equals 15 residues. Looked up from germline, CDR1 is MNHEY and CDR2 is SMNVEV (reference sequence). V was pared by 2 bases and J by 4 bases, with 6 bases of the junction left unmatched. The CDR3 loop reads CASSLEASGTYEQYF. DNA for the CDR3: TGTGCCAGCAGTTTAGAGGCTAGCGGGACTTACGAGCAGTACTTC.

The rearrangement links TRBV28 to TRBJ2-3, with TRBD2 matching over 7 bases. V lost 3 bases, J lost 0 bases, and 3 bases stayed unmatched. Germline CDR1 is MDHEN and CDR2 is SYDVKM. CDR3 length: 15 residues. The CDR3 here is CASSFRLASTDTQYF. In DNA, the CDR3 is TGTGCCAGCAGTTTCCGACTAGCAAGCACAGATACGCAGTATTTT.

The rearrangement links TRBV6-1 to TRBJ2-2, with 7 nucleotides matching TRBD2. CDR1 MNHNS and CDR2 SASEGT come from the germline V gene. Unmatched junction bases numbered 3, after V lost 3 bases and J lost 5 bases. The CDR3 runs 14 residues. CDR3 coding DNA: TGTGCCAGCAGTGATCCCGGGGGGACCGGGGAGCTGTTTTTT. The encoded protein is CASSDPGGTGELFF.

This clone was detected once. For the CDR3, the DNA is TGTGCCACCAGCAGAGCAACAGCGTCTTGGCCCCAGCATTTT. Translated: CATSRATASWPQHF. The genes are TRBV15 and TRBJ1-5, with no clear D. Trimming took off 1 base at V and 9 bases at J, with 13 bases between the two ends. This CDR3 is built from 14 residues. The germline V gene has CDR1 LNHNV and CDR2 YYDKDF (reference sequence).

The chain joins TRBV10-3 to TRBJ1-2; TRBD1 agrees at 8 bases. There are 17 residues in the CDR3. The V and J ends lost 7 bases and 6 bases, in that order; junction bases with no gene match: 19. Germline V gene lookup returns CDR1 ENHRY and CDR2 SYGVKD. Here the CDR3 DNA reads TGTGCCATCAAATTGGACAGGGAGAAACTCTACGGCAATGGCTACACCTTC. It yields the protein CAIKLDREKLYGNGYTF.

The rearrangement links TRBV21-1 to TRBJ2-7; TRBD1 is the table's D call, not checked against the DNA. TRBV21-1 constitutes a pseudogene. The CDR3 runs 14 residues. This CDR3 is CASTTSRTAYEQYF. The CDR3, as DNA: TGTGCCAGCACCACCAGCCGGACAGCTTACGAGCAGTACTTC.

The gene calls are TRBV5-1 and TRBJ2-5; D not resolved. Germline V gene data show CDR1 as SGHRS and CDR2 as YFSETQ. The CDR3 contains 15 residues. Trimming cost V 0 bases and J 5 bases, with 14 bases left between them. The CDR3 bases are TGCGCCAGCAGCTTGGTAGTAACCCAGAGGGAGACCCAGTACTTC. Its translation: CASSLVVTQRETQYF.

The J gene is TRBJ2-7, the V gene TRBV18; 8 bases map to TRBD1. In germline, CDR1 is KGHSH, CDR2 LQKENI. V gave up 3 bases and J gave up 5 bases; unmatched junction bases: 9. This CDR3 contains 15 residues. In DNA, the CDR3 is TGTGCCAGCTCACCGGGACAGGCCAGGACCAACGAGCAGTACTTC. This codes for CASSPGQARTNEQYF. Together with reference TRBV18 and TRBJ2-7, the CDR3 gives the full variable domain: NAGVMQNPRHLVRRRGQEARLRCSPMKGHSHVYWYRQLPEEGLKFMVYLQKENIIDESGMPKERFSAEFPKEGPSILRIQQVVRGDSAAYFCASSPGQARTNEQYFGPGTRLTVT.

V is TRBV4-3 and J is TRBJ2-5; 7 bases are shared with TRBD1. V was pared by 0 bases and J by 1 base, with 5 bases of the junction left unmatched. CDR3 length: 16 residues. Germline V gives CDR1 LGHNA, CDR2 YSLEER. Written as DNA, the CDR3 is TGCGCCAGCAGCCAAGATTGGGCAGGGGGCCAAGAGACCCAGTACTTC. Its translation is CASSQDWAGGQETQYF.

The chain links TRBV4-1 to TRBJ2-7; 12 positions match TRBD1. The CDR3 consists of 15 residues. Germline V lookup: CDR1 MGHRA, CDR2 YSYEKL. After removal of 1 base from V and 6 bases from J, the junction contained 4 bases not matched to a gene. The CDR3 bases are TGCGCCAGCAGCCAAGGCGGGACAGGGGGCTTCGAGCAGTACTTC. This encodes CASSQGGTGGFEQYF.

This clone appeared once. This chain connects TRBV28 to TRBJ2-7; D may match TRBD1 or TRBD2 (5 bases each). This CDR3 has 17 residues. V was trimmed by 1 base and J by 1 base, leaving 17 bases between them. CDR1 is MDHEN and CDR2 is SYDVKM in the germline V gene. Here the CDR3 DNA reads TGTGCCAGCAGTTTATCTCTCGTGGGGGACGCATCCTACGAGCAGTACTTC. The encoded protein is CASSLSLVGDASYEQYF.

This clone appeared a single time. The V gene is TRBV5-1, the J gene TRBJ2-3, with TRBD2 matching over 12 bases. Per the germline V gene, CDR1 is SGHRS and CDR2 is YFSETQ. The junction had 9 bases not matched to a gene; V was cut back by 4 bases and J by 3 bases. This CDR3 is 17 amino acids long. CDR3 sequence reads: CASSTGLAGGPTDTQYF. Written as DNA, the CDR3 is TGCGCCAGCAGCACAGGGCTAGCGGGAGGGCCAACAGATACGCAGTATTTT.

The CDR3 loop is CASSPGGGAGYGYTF. The DNA of the CDR3 is TGTGCCAGCAGTCCTGGAGGAGGGGCCGGGTATGGCTACACCTTC. The chain is built from TRBV6-1 and TRBJ1-2; tentatively, D is TRBD1 (5 bases). Germline V gives CDR1 MNHNS, CDR2 SASEGT. V lost 5 bases, J lost 5 bases, and 18 bases lay in between. The CDR3 extends over 15 amino acids.

This chain links TRBV9 with TRBJ2-3, with TRBD2 matching over 12 bases. The J segment lost 4 bases and the V segment lost 3 bases, leaving 21 bases of the junction unmatched. This CDR3 comprises 21 residues. Per the germline V gene, CDR1 is SGDLS and CDR2 is YYNGEE. The CDR3 DNA reads as TGTGCCAGCAGCGCCAGGGTACGGCTAGCGGGAGGGCCAAGGGGCGCAGATACGCAGTATTTT. Its translation is CASSARVRLAGGPRGADTQYF.

A single count supports this clone. The chain joins TRBV7-9 to TRBJ2-2; D is possibly TRBD1 or TRBD2 (6 bases each). V was clipped by 5 bases and J by 1 base, with 14 bases between them. The CDR3 loop spans 16 amino acids. Germline CDR1 SEHNR, CDR2 FQNEAQ (reference sequence). Written as DNA, the CDR3 is TGTGCCAGCAGCGCCGGGAGACAGGAGAACACCGGGGAGCTGTTTTTT. Its protein is CASSAGRQENTGELFF. The variable domain in full, with the rest retrieved from reference TRBV7-9 and TRBJ2-2, is DTGVSQNPRHKITKRGQNVTFRCDPISEHNRLYWYRQTLGQGPEFLTYFQNEAQLEKSRLLSDRFSAERPKGSFSTLEIQRTEQGDSAMYLCASSAGRQENTGELFFGEGSRLTVL.

The V gene is TRBV5-1, the J gene TRBJ1-1; D is undetermined. Trimming removed 4 bases from V and 4 bases from J, with 20 bases in between. CDR3 length: 16 amino acids. In germline, CDR1 is SGHRS, CDR2 YFSETQ. Written as DNA, the CDR3 is TGCGCCAGCAGCCAAACGGCGTTAGGGTTCGTCACTGAAGCTTTCTTT. Translating it yields CASSQTALGFVTEAFF.